This T cell receptor beta chain was identified during a study of blood T cells in healthy people across ages. PCR was performed a second time for roughly 7 to 12 cycles using a sample-barcoded 5' primer and a J-beta primer mix. MiXCR, run by TCRdb on the 5' RACE reads, gives a single entry per CDR3 protein. The table lists 720,000 or so distinct CDR3 sequences, around 43% of them singletons. There are 13 residues in the CDR3. Germline values: CDR1 SQVTM, CDR2 ANQGSEA. V was shortened by 6 bases and J by 6 bases, with 12 bases between the two germline ends. This clonotype has a handful of counts. Sequencing was performed on blood. The chain is built from TRBV29-1 and TRBJ2-6; D is possibly TRBD1 (6 bases). This TCR was recovered from a man older than 75 in good health. The chain's CDR3 is CSVVGAAANVLTF. In DNA form, the CDR3 reads TGCAGCGTGGTGGGGGCTGCGGCCAACGTCCTGACTTTC. Filled out from reference TRBV29-1 and TRBJ2-6, the complete variable domain reads SAVISQKPSRDICQRGTSLTIQCQVDSQVTMMFWYRQQPGQSLTLIATANQGSEATYESGFVIDKFPISRPNLTFSTLTVSNMSPEDSSIYLCSVVGAAANVLTFGAGSRLTVL.